Below are 30 T cell receptor beta chains sequenced from a single sample in a study of OX40 agonist ivuxolimab in advanced cancers. The repertoire was sequenced with immunoSEQ multiplex PCR; TCRdb's copy has only in-frame clones and lacks some. The top ten hold approximately 0.5% of the sample, which has about 98,000 clones, roughly 89% seen once. The specimen comprised CD4+ or CD8+ T cells sorted from blood, sampled in a trial of the OX40 agonist ivuxolimab. These receptor sequences come from an adult with an advanced solid tumor such as melanoma, head and neck, liver or kidney cancer.

The CDR3 DNA follows: TGTGCCAGCAGCTCTGGGGTCCGGGACAGTCACTACGAGCAGTACTTC. This encodes CASSSGVRDSHYEQYF. The V call is TRBV7-6, the J call TRBJ2-7; 7 nucleotides agree with TRBD1. Germline-derived CDR1 and CDR2 are SGHVS and FNYEAQ. Trimming at V came to 4 bases and at J to 3 bases, leaving 12 bases not matched to a gene. The CDR3 consists of 16 residues.

This rearrangement joins TRBV27 to TRBJ2-3; D ambiguous. With 6 bases removed from V and 8 bases from J, the gap between germline ends came to 15 bases. Germline lookup yields CDR1 MNHEY and CDR2 SMNVEV (reference sequence). The CDR3 totals 13 residues. CDR3 sequence reads: CASSRNYQGTQYF. CDR3 coding DNA: TGTGCCAGCAGCCGGAATTATCAAGGTACGCAGTATTTT.

V usage is TRBV7-6 and J usage is TRBJ2-5; D possibly corresponds to TRBD1 (6 bases). With 5 bases removed from V and 5 bases from J, the gap between germline ends came to 9 bases. CDR1 is SGHVS and CDR2 is FNYEAQ in the germline V gene. CDR3 length: 12 amino acids. The CDR3 nucleotides are TGTGCCAGCAGCCCAGGGGTGGAGACCCAGTACTTC. Protein sequence: CASSPGVETQYF.

The genes are TRBV5-1 and TRBJ2-2; D is ambiguous. This CDR3 spans 15 amino acids. CDR1 SGHRS and CDR2 YFSETQ come from the germline V gene. The germline V and J ends were trimmed by 0 bases and 1 base, with 7 bases remaining between them. CDR3 nucleotide sequence: TGCGCCAGCAGCTTGGCCCGAGGGAACACCGGGGAGCTGTTTTTT. It specifies CASSLARGNTGELFF.

J is TRBJ2-5 and V is TRBV2; D possibly uses TRBD1 or TRBD2 (5 bases each). CDR1 and CDR2 (germline): SNHLY, FYNNEI. The germline V and J ends were trimmed by 7 bases and 5 bases, with 20 bases remaining between them. This CDR3 spans 15 amino acids. CDR3: CASTSGRAGRETQYF. The CDR3 DNA follows: TGTGCCAGCACTTCAGGGCGCGCGGGTAGGGAGACCCAGTACTTC.

V and J are TRBV7-2 and TRBJ1-6; D gene unclear. In germline, CDR1 is SGHTA, CDR2 FQGNSA. V dropped 2 bases and J dropped 10 bases, with 15 bases sitting between them. The CDR3 has 15 amino acids. CDR3 sequence: CASSLRWQERSPLHF. The DNA of the CDR3 is TGTGCCAGCAGCTTAAGGTGGCAGGAGCGATCACCCCTCCACTTT.

This clone has only one observation. The J gene is TRBJ1-3, the V gene TRBV5-1; the D gene is possibly TRBD1 (5 bases). Germline V gene data show CDR1 as SGHRS and CDR2 as YFSETQ. The CDR3 covers 14 residues. V lost 2 bases, J lost 3 bases, and 9 bases lay in between. Here the CDR3 DNA reads TGCGCCAGCAGCTTAGATGGGGGTGGAAACACCATATATTTT. This codes for CASSLDGGGNTIYF.

The chain links TRBV2 to TRBJ1-1; 8 bases agree with TRBD1. Germline assignment: CDR1 SNHLY and CDR2 FYNNEI. This CDR3 has 12 amino acids. With V trimmed by 4 bases and J by 13 bases, 8 bases remained unmatched. Here the CDR3 reads CASSADRGNGFF. The CDR3, as DNA: TGTGCCAGCAGTGCTGACAGGGGTAACGGTTTCTTT.

This chain's CDR3 is CASSPGQAAYEQYF. CDR3 nucleotides: TGTGCCAGCAGCCCAGGACAGGCGGCCTACGAGCAGTACTTC. V is TRBV14 and J is TRBJ2-7; 7 bases fit TRBD1. Per germline, CDR1 SGHDN and CDR2 FVKESK. V trimming: 4 bases; J trimming: 2 bases; junction bases outside the gene matches: 5. CDR3 length equals 14 residues.

In its sample, this clone was seen once. The rearrangement links TRBV6-4 to TRBJ2-7, with 7 bases identical to TRBD1. V dropped 0 bases and J dropped 3; count of bases not matched to a gene: 8. CDR1 and CDR2 (germline): MRHNA, SNTAGT. This CDR3 is 16 amino acids long. The CDR3 here is CASSDSKAQGVYEQYF. The CDR3 coding sequence is TGTGCCAGCAGTGACTCGAAGGCTCAGGGGGTCTACGAGCAGTACTTC.

The V call is TRBV4-1, the J call TRBJ2-7, with D unresolved. This CDR3 is built from 14 residues. V was cut by 1 base and J by 6 bases, with 13 bases left in between. CDR1 and CDR2 (germline): MGHRA, YSYEKL. CDR3 residues: CASSQGIVGTEQYF. The CDR3 coding sequence is TGCGCCAGCAGCCAAGGTATCGTGGGAACCGAGCAGTACTTC.

DNA for the CDR3: TGTGCCAGCAGTTGGACAGGGGCAAGGGAAGGCTACACCTTC. It yields the protein CASSWTGAREGYTF. The chain links TRBV6-5 to TRBJ1-2, with 9 nucleotides matching TRBD1. Germline assignment: CDR1 MNHEY and CDR2 SVGAGI. The CDR3 has 14 amino acids. Trimming at V came to 4 bases and at J to 8 bases, leaving 8 bases not matched to a gene.

This clone occurred once. The CDR3 DNA is TGTGCCAGCAGTGCTGCAACAGAATTTAGAAACACCATATATTTT. Its protein is CASSAATEFRNTIYF. This chain connects TRBV2 to TRBJ1-3; D uncertain. Trimming cost V 4 bases and J 5 bases, with 15 bases left between them. Germline V CDR1 and CDR2: SNHLY, FYNNEI. This CDR3 has 15 amino acids.

In DNA, the CDR3 is TGCGCCAGCAGCACCGTAGCGGCCAGCTCCTACAATGAGCAGTTCTTC. It is translated as CASSTVAASSYNEQFF. This sequence joins TRBV5-1 and TRBJ2-1; possibly TRBD2 for D (6 bases). Germline V gene sequence: CDR1 SGHRS, CDR2 YFSETQ. Trimming took off 4 bases at V and 0 bases at J, with 14 bases between the two ends. The CDR3 is 16 amino acids.

This chain connects TRBV19 to TRBJ2-3; D is unclear. CDR1 and CDR2 (germline): LNHDA, SQIVND (reference sequence). V lost 9 bases and J 9 bases, leaving 13 bases between the germline ends. The CDR3 is 11 amino acids. CDR3 region: CASRQAGTQYF. CDR3 nucleotides: TGTGCCAGCCGACAAGCCGGGACGCAGTATTTT. Variable domain in full (rest from reference TRBV19 and TRBJ2-3): DGGITQSPKYLFRKEGQNVTLSCEQNLNHDAMYWYRQDPGQGLRLIYYSQIVNDFQKGDIAEGYSVSREKKESFPLTVTSAQKNPTAFYLCASRQAGTQYFGPGTRLTVL.

This chain connects TRBV7-2 to TRBJ1-1; 7 bases are a match to TRBD1. The CDR3 contains 16 residues. Germline values: CDR1 SGHTA, CDR2 FQGNSA. The trim removed 6 bases at V and 0 bases at J, leaving 10 bases unmatched. The CDR3 DNA follows: TGTGCCAGCAGTTCCGGGACAGCCTTCATGAACACTGAAGCTTTCTTT. It translates to CASSSGTAFMNTEAFF.

The chain is built from TRBV5-1 and TRBJ2-7, with D uncertain. From germline, CDR1 is SGHRS and CDR2 YFSETQ. The CDR3 covers 14 residues. Trimming left V 2 bases short and J 3 bases short, with 12 bases between. The CDR3 DNA follows: TGCGCCAGCAGCTTACCAGGTACCGTCTACGAGCAGTACTTC. This encodes CASSLPGTVYEQYF.

The rearrangement links TRBV10-3 to TRBJ1-1; D might be TRBD1 (5 bases). The CDR3 is made up of 13 amino acids. The V end was cut by 4 bases, the J end by 8 bases, with 14 bases between. Per the germline V gene, CDR1 is ENHRY and CDR2 is SYGVKD. CDR3 amino acids: CAISVDKKGEAFF. The CDR3 DNA follows: TGTGCCATCAGTGTGGATAAGAAGGGGGAAGCTTTCTTT.

This chain links TRBV18 with TRBJ1-2, with a weak D call TRBD1 (6 bases). Trimming pared 4 bases from V and 3 bases from J, leaving 6 bases between. This CDR3 spans 12 amino acids. CDR1 KGHSH and CDR2 LQKENI come from the germline V gene. CDR3 in DNA: TGTGCCAGCTCACGGACAGACTATGGCTACACCTTC. Its protein is CASSRTDYGYTF.

CDR3 region: CASHGAKKYEQFF. DNA of the CDR3: TGTGCCTCTCACGGGGCTAAGAAATATGAGCAGTTCTTC. The chain uses TRBV6-5 and TRBJ2-1; the D call may be TRBD1 or TRBD2 (5 bases each). V gave up 11 bases and J gave up 8 bases, with 19 bases separating them. CDR1 and CDR2 from the germline V gene are MNHEY and SVGAGI. This CDR3 has 13 residues.

J is TRBJ2-5 and V is TRBV5-1; 7 bases are a match to TRBD2. Germline V gene lookup returns CDR1 SGHRS and CDR2 YFSETQ. After removal of 3 bases from V and 4 bases from J, the junction contained 6 bases not matched to a gene. The CDR3 sequence is 14 residues long. The CDR3 protein is CASSSRGLGETQYF. The CDR3 region has the DNA TGCGCCAGCAGCTCCCGTGGACTAGGAGAGACCCAGTACTTC.

This sequence joins TRBV9 and TRBJ2-3; 12 nucleotides agree with TRBD1. This CDR3 is built from 14 residues. CDR1 is SGDLS and CDR2 is YYNGEE in the germline V gene. Trimming removed 2 bases from V and 6 bases from J; junction bases left unmatched: 1. The CDR3 reads CASSVGTGGDTQYF. The CDR3 nucleotides read TGTGCCAGCAGCGTCGGGACAGGGGGCGATACGCAGTATTTT.

The chain couples TRBV28 to TRBJ1-5; D unresolved. Germline CDR1 MDHEN, CDR2 SYDVKM. The V end lost 7 bases, the J end lost 6 bases, and 19 bases lay between the germline ends. The CDR3 is made up of 15 amino acids. The chain's CDR3 is CASTPNGEGVQPQHF. The CDR3 DNA reads as TGTGCCAGCACCCCTAACGGGGAAGGAGTTCAGCCCCAGCATTTT.

J is TRBJ2-3 and V is TRBV5-4; TRBD2 might be the D (6 bases). V was trimmed by 0 bases and J by 3 bases, leaving 11 bases between them. Germline V gene lookup returns CDR1 SGHNT and CDR2 YYREEE (reference sequence). The CDR3 is made up of 15 amino acids. The CDR3 sequence: CASSLGVAETDTQYF. The CDR3 DNA reads as TGTGCCAGCAGCTTGGGGGTAGCGGAGACAGATACGCAGTATTTT.

CDR3 amino acids: CSVEAQQGSYGYTF. The DNA for the CDR3 is TGCAGCGTTGAAGCCCAACAGGGTTCCTATGGCTACACCTTC. V gene TRBV29-1 combines with J gene TRBJ1-2, with D possibly TRBD1 on 6 matching bases. V was shortened by 1 base and J by 4 bases, with 13 bases between the two germline ends. This CDR3 contains 14 residues. CDR1 is SQVTM, CDR2 ANQGSEA, per germline.

This sequence joins TRBV10-3 and TRBJ2-2; perhaps TRBD1 as D (7 bases). V was clipped by 6 bases and J by 0 bases, with 11 bases between them. The CDR3 is 15 amino acids. CDR1 and CDR2 from the germline V gene are ENHRY and SYGVKD. CDR3 sequence reads: CAISGGTANTGELFF. Written as DNA, the CDR3 is TGTGCCATCAGCGGCGGGACAGCGAACACCGGGGAGCTGTTTTTT.

This clone was seen only once. The genes are TRBV7-3 and TRBJ2-3, with TRBD2 matching 7 bases. Germline values: CDR1 SGHTA, CDR2 FQGTGA. The V and J ends lost 1 base and 7 bases, in that order; junction bases with no gene match: 5. The CDR3 covers 14 residues. This CDR3 is CASSLSGGTHTQYF. As DNA, the CDR3 is TGTGCCAGCAGCTTAAGCGGGGGAACGCATACGCAGTATTTT.

The chain uses TRBV5-4 and TRBJ2-5; tentative D call: TRBD1 (5 bases). Germline CDR1 and CDR2: SGHNT and YYREEE (reference sequence). The CDR3 length is 16 residues. V gave up 7 bases and J gave up 0 bases, with 19 bases separating them. CDR3 region: CASATYGRQNQETQYF. DNA for the CDR3: TGTGCCAGCGCCACCTATGGACGACAGAACCAAGAGACCCAGTACTTC.

This chain uses TRBV2 with TRBJ1-4; D gene ambiguous. Trimming shortened V by 7 bases and J by 6 bases, and 6 bases separated the two germline ends. CDR1 SNHLY and CDR2 FYNNEI come from the germline V gene. This CDR3 spans 11 amino acids. The CDR3 region has the DNA TGTGCCAGCACCCCGTATGAAAAACTGTTTTTT. Translated, it gives CASTPYEKLFF.

V usage is TRBV7-9 and J usage is TRBJ2-1; 15 nucleotides line up with TRBD2. Germline loops: CDR1 SEHNR, CDR2 FQNEAQ (reference sequence). Losses at the gene ends were 5 bases for V and 10 bases for J; bases not matched to a gene: 6. CDR3 length: 15 residues. CDR3 in amino acids: CASSRTSGGVDEQFF. The CDR3 coding sequence is TGTGCCAGCAGCCGGACTAGCGGGGGGGTTGACGAGCAGTTCTTC. Full variable domain (remainder filled in from reference TRBV7-9 and TRBJ2-1): DTGVSQNPRHKITKRGQNVTFRCDPISEHNRLYWYRQTLGQGPEFLTYFQNEAQLEKSRLLSDRFSAERPKGSFSTLEIQRTEQGDSAMYLCASSRTSGGVDEQFFGPGTRLTVL.